The next 18 T cell receptor beta chains were all read from a single sample in a study of T cell responses to AZD1222 COVID-19 vaccine. Repertoires were generated with immunoSEQ multiplex PCR, while TCRdb's copy carries only in-frame clones and drops some. The sample has about 140,000 clones, about 92% seen once. The material sequenced was peripheral blood, taken on day 0 of AZD1222 vaccination. The receptor set was obtained from an adult in good health.

In DNA, the CDR3 is TGTGCCAGTAGTACTACCCCCCAACAGGGGTGGAAGCGCGAGCAGTACTTC. This gives the protein CASSTTPQQGWKREQYF. V gene TRBV19 combines with J gene TRBJ2-7; 7 nucleotides match TRBD1. Germline V CDR1 and CDR2: LNHDA, SQIVND (reference sequence). The CDR3 covers 17 residues. The V gene end was trimmed by 4 bases and the J gene end by 6 bases; junction bases not matched to a gene: 18.

This chain links TRBV5-1 with TRBJ2-7; no definite D call. The V end lost 3 bases, the J end lost 1 base, and 14 bases lay between the germline ends. The CDR3 runs to 15 residues. Germline V gene data show CDR1 as SGHRS and CDR2 as YFSETQ. The CDR3 region has the DNA TGCGCCAGCAGCTCTGGGGTGGCGGTTTCCTACGAGCAGTACTTC. Residues: CASSSGVAVSYEQYF.

This chain uses TRBV11-3 with TRBJ2-1; D remains unclear. Trimming removed 5 bases from V and 8 bases from J, with 13 bases in between. The CDR3 extends over 13 amino acids. Germline V gene lookup returns CDR1 SGHNT and CDR2 YENEEA. CDR3 region: CASSPSVTDEQFF. Here the CDR3 DNA reads TGTGCCAGCAGCCCAAGTGTAACCGATGAGCAGTTCTTC.

In regard to this clone: Additional DNA sequences in this sample encode the identical CDR3. The chain has TRBV5-1 and TRBJ1-1, with no clear D. Germline V lookup: CDR1 SGHRS, CDR2 YFSETQ. Trimming took 0 bases from V and 0 from J, leaving 6 bases between them. The CDR3 loop spans 14 amino acids. For the CDR3, the DNA is TGCGCCAGCAGCTTGGGGCAGATGAACACTGAAGCTTTCTTT. Its protein is CASSLGQMNTEAFF.

The V gene is TRBV7-2, the J gene TRBJ2-5; D is ambiguous. V shed 5 bases and J shed 4 bases, with 14 bases lying between them. From germline, CDR1 is SGHTA and CDR2 FQGNSA. The CDR3 extends over 14 amino acids. CDR3 residues: CASSPELAVETQYF. The CDR3 DNA reads TGTGCCAGCAGCCCCGAACTCGCAGTAGAGACCCAGTACTTC.

The rearrangement links TRBV6-4 to TRBJ1-1; D is ambiguous. CDR1 is MRHNA and CDR2 is SNTAGT in the germline V gene. The V gene lost 5 bases and the J gene lost 3 bases, with 10 bases spanning the gap. This CDR3 has 13 residues. The CDR3 DNA reads as TGTGCCAGCAGTACCACGATAGACACTGAAGCTTTCTTT. It codes for CASSTTIDTEAFF.

The chain joins TRBV30 to TRBJ2-1; TRBD2 agrees at 11 bases. This CDR3 comprises 20 residues. Germline V gene data show CDR1 as GTSNPN and CDR2 as SVGIG (reference sequence). V dropped 1 base and J dropped 0; count of bases not matched to a gene: 14. The CDR3 is CAWSARLAGPHTSSYNEQFF. DNA of the CDR3: TGTGCCTGGAGTGCCCGACTAGCGGGACCGCACACGAGCTCCTACAATGAGCAGTTCTTC.

This chain links TRBV19 with TRBJ1-2; TRBD1 matches 7 bases. V shed 1 base, J shed 4 bases, and the junction held 3 bases outside the gene matches. This CDR3 has 14 amino acids. Germline lookup yields CDR1 LNHDA and CDR2 SQIVND (reference sequence). The CDR3 protein is CASSIVAGGYGYTF. CDR3 coding DNA: TGTGCCAGTAGTATAGTTGCAGGGGGCTATGGCTACACCTTC. Variable domain in full (rest from reference TRBV19 and TRBJ1-2): DGGITQSPKYLFRKEGQNVTLSCEQNLNHDAMYWYRQDPGQGLRLIYYSQIVNDFQKGDIAEGYSVSREKKESFPLTVTSAQKNPTAFYLCASSIVAGGYGYTFGSGTRLTVV.

CDR3 nucleotides: TGCAGTGTGAGTGCTGGGAATGAGCAGTTCTTC. Translating it yields CSVSAGNEQFF. J is TRBJ2-1 and V is TRBV20-1; no clear D gene. Germline V gene lookup returns CDR1 DFQATT and CDR2 SNEGSKA (reference sequence). The CDR3 loop spans 11 amino acids. V was pared by 7 bases and J by 7 bases, with 11 bases between.

The rearrangement uses TRBV19 and TRBJ1-1, with D tentatively TRBD1 (5 bases). Per germline, CDR1 LNHDA and CDR2 SQIVND (reference sequence). There are 17 residues in the CDR3. Trimming removed 2 bases at V and 2 bases at J, with 18 bases between. The CDR3 protein is CASSISLLGGANTEAFF. CDR3 bases: TGTGCCAGTAGTATAAGCCTATTAGGAGGGGCCAACACTGAAGCTTTCTTT.

V usage is TRBV7-6 and J usage is TRBJ2-1; D uncertain. The germline V gene has CDR1 SGHVS and CDR2 FNYEAQ. V was cut by 1 base and J by 7 bases, with 14 bases left in between. This CDR3 is built from 15 residues. The CDR3 region is CASSLGARSLNEQFF. The CDR3 DNA is TGTGCCAGCAGCTTAGGGGCGAGAAGTTTGAATGAGCAGTTCTTC.

The rearrangement links TRBV11-3 to TRBJ2-7; D could derive from TRBD1 or TRBD2 (6 bases each). The germline gives CDR1 SGHNT, CDR2 YENEEA. This CDR3 is 13 amino acids long. V was clipped by 6 bases and J by 2 bases, with 11 bases between them. The CDR3 region has the DNA TGTGCCAGCAGTCAGGGGACTCCCTACGAGCAGTACTTC. Protein product: CASSQGTPYEQYF.

This chain connects TRBV7-9 to TRBJ1-6; 9 bases fit TRBD1. CDR1 is SEHNR, CDR2 FQNEAQ, per germline (reference sequence). V shed 1 base and J 7 bases; nucleotides not matched to a gene: 2. This CDR3 is 15 amino acids long. CDR3 DNA: TGTGCCAGCAGCTTAGTCGGGACAGGGAATTCACCCCTCCACTTT. Protein: CASSLVGTGNSPLHF.

This chain connects TRBV12-3 or TRBV12-4 to TRBJ2-5; perhaps TRBD1 as D (6 bases). The CDR3 totals 11 residues. The V gene lost 5 bases and the J gene lost 11 bases, with 12 bases spanning the gap. CDR3 DNA: TGTGCCAGCAGTAGTGACAGGTCGCAGTACTTC. Translated, it gives CASSSDRSQYF.

V gene TRBV6-5 combines with J gene TRBJ2-1, with 8 bases that match TRBD2. CDR1 is MNHEY, CDR2 SVGAGI, per germline. V shed 1 base and J 1 base; nucleotides not matched to a gene: 3. There are 16 residues in the CDR3. For the CDR3, the DNA is TGTGCCAGCAGTTACTTAGCGGGAAGATCCTACAATGAGCAGTTCTTC. Protein sequence: CASSYLAGRSYNEQFF.

The chain couples TRBV25-1 to TRBJ2-5, with 9 bases aligning to TRBD2. J gave up 4 bases and V 4 bases, and 10 bases lay outside the gene matches. Looked up from germline, CDR1 is MGHDK and CDR2 is SYGVNS. CDR3 length: 16 residues. The DNA for the CDR3 is TGTGCCAGCAGTGGGGTTAGCGGGAGTGGCGGAGAGACCCAGTACTTC. It is translated as CASSGVSGSGGETQYF.

This clone has just a few counts. This chain links TRBV28 with TRBJ1-2; perhaps TRBD1 as D (5 bases). CDR1 and CDR2 from the germline V gene are MDHEN and SYDVKM. Trimming left V 2 bases short and J 7 bases short, with 11 bases between. The CDR3 runs to 13 residues. CDR3 sequence reads: CASSLSRAFGYTF. Written as DNA, the CDR3 is TGTGCCAGCAGTTTAAGCAGGGCCTTTGGCTACACCTTC.

The V and J genes are TRBV5-6 and TRBJ2-3; no clear D. Looked up from germline, CDR1 is SGHDT and CDR2 is YYEEEE. The CDR3 is 14 residues long. V dropped 2 bases and J dropped 1 base, with 8 bases sitting between them. CDR3 coding DNA: TGTGCCAGCAGCTTAGGGCAACGCACAGATACGCAGTATTTT. Its translation is CASSLGQRTDTQYF.